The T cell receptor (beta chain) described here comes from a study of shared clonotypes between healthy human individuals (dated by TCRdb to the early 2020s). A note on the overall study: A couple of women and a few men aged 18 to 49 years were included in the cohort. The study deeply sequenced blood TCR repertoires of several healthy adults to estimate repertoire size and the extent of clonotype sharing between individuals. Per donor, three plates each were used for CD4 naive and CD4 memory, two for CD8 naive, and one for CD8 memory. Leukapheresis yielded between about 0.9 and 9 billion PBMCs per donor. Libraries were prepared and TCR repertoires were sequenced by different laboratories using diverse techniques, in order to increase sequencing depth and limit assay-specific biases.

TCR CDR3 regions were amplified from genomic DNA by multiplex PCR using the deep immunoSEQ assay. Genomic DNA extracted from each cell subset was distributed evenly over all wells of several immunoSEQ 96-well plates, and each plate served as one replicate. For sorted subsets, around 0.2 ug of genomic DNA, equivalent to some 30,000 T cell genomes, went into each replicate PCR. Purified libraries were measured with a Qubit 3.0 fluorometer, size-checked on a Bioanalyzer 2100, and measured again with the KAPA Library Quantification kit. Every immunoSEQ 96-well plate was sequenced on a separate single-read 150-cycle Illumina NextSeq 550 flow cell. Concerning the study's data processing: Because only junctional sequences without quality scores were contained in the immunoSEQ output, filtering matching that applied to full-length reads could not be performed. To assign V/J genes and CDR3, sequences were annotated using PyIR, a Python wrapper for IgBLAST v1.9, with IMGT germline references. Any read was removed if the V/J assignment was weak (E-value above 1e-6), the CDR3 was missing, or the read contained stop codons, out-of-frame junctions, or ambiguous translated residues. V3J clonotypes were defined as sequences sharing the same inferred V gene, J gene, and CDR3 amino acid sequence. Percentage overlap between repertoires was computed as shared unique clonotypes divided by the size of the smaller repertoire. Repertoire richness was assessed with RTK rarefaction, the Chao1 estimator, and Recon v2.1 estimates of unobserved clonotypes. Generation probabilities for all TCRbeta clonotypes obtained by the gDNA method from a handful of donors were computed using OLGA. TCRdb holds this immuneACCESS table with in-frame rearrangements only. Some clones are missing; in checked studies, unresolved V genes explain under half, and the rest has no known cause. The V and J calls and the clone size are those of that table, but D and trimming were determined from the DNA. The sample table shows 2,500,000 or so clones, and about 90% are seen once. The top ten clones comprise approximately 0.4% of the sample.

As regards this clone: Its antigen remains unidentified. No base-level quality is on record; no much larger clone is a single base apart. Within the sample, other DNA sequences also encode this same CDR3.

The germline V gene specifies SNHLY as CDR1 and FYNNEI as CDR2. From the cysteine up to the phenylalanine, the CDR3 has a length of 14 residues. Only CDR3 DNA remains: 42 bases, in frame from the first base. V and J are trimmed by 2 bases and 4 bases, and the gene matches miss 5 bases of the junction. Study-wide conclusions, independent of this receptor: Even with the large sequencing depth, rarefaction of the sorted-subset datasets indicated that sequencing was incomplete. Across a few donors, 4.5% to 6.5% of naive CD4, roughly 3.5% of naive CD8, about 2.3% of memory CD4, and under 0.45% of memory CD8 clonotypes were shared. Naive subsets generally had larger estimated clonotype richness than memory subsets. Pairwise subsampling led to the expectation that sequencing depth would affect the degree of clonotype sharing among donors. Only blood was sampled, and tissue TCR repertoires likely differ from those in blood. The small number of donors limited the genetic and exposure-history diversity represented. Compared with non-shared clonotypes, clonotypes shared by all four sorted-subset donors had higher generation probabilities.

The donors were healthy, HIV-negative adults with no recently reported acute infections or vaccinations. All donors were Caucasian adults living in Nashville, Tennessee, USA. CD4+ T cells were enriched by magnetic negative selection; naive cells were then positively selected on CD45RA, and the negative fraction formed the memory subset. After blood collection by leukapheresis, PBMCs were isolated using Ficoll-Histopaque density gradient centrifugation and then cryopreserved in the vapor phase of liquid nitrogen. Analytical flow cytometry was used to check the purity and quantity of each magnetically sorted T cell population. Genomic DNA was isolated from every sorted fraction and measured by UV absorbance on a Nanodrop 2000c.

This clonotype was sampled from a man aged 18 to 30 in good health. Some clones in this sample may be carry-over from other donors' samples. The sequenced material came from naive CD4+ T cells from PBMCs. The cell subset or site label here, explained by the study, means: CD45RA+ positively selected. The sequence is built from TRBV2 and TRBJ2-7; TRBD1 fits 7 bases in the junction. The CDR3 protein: CASSEQGDRYEQYF. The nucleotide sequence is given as TGTGCCAGCAGTGAACAGGGGGATCGGTACGAGCAGTACTTC.